What follows are 18 T cell receptor beta chains derived from one specimen sequenced in a study of blood T cell repertoires in COVID-19. Here immunoSEQ multiplex PCR was the method, and the copy in TCRdb shows in-frame clones only, minus some. The top ten clones hold about 1% of a sample with about 190,000 clones, around nine tenths of them seen once. The specimen was peripheral blood. The receptor source for this set is a woman in her late teens or twenties who had recovered from COVID-19.

In its sample, this clone was seen once. The J gene is TRBJ1-5, the V gene TRBV7-2; D unresolved. CDR3 length: 12 residues. The germline gives CDR1 SGHTA, CDR2 FQGNSA. V dropped 5 bases and J dropped 8 bases, with 10 bases sitting between them. This chain's CDR3 is CASSVSGKPQHF. The CDR3 coding sequence is TGTGCCAGCAGCGTCTCCGGGAAGCCCCAGCATTTT.

The rearrangement joins TRBV7-2 to TRBJ2-3, with D uncertain. The CDR3 extends over 16 amino acids. Trimming stripped 5 bases from V and 2 bases from J, with 17 bases between. Germline V lookup: CDR1 SGHTA, CDR2 FQGNSA. Here the CDR3 reads CASSAPGSVNTDTQYF. DNA for the CDR3: TGTGCCAGCAGCGCCCCCGGGTCGGTTAACACAGATACGCAGTATTTT. The entire variable domain, with the rest obtained from reference TRBV7-2 and TRBJ2-3, is as follows: GAGVSQSPSNKVTEKGKDVELRCDPISGHTALYWYRQSLGQGLEFLIYFQGNSAPDKSGLPSDRFSAERTGGSVSTLTIQRTQQEDSAVYLCASSAPGSVNTDTQYFGPGTRLTVL.

V is TRBV5-6 and J is TRBJ1-6; D perhaps matches TRBD1 (5 bases). The germline gives CDR1 SGHDT, CDR2 YYEEEE. V lost 4 bases and J lost 9, with 17 bases in between. The CDR3 is made up of 15 amino acids. CDR3: CASSPRLQGTSPLHF. CDR3 bases: TGTGCCAGCAGCCCCCGGCTGCAGGGTACTTCACCCCTCCACTTT.

The genes are TRBV30 and TRBJ1-5; TRBD1 might be the D (5 bases). This CDR3 comprises 15 residues. The V end was cut by 0 bases, the J end by 1 base, with 10 bases between. The germline CDR1 and CDR2 sequences are GTSNPN and SVGIG (reference sequence). In nucleotides, the CDR3 is TGTGCCTGGAGTGTAGGGGTTATAAGCAATCAGCCCCAGCATTTT. Protein product: CAWSVGVISNQPQHF.

The chain uses TRBV4-3 and TRBJ1-2, with D unresolved. The CDR3 has 18 amino acids. CDR1 and CDR2 from the germline V gene are LGHNA and YSLEER. Trimming left V 0 bases short and J 4 bases short, with 21 bases between. The CDR3 DNA reads as TGCGCCAGCAGCCAAGACTTGCCCAGGACGGGAATTAGCTATGGCTACACCTTC. Its translation: CASSQDLPRTGISYGYTF.

The V call is TRBV6-5, the J call TRBJ2-7; maybe TRBD2 (6 bases). The length of the CDR3 is 14 residues. Germline CDR1 reads MNHEY; CDR2 reads SVGAGI. V was shortened by 10 bases and J by 0 bases, with 16 bases between the two germline ends. CDR3 region: CANWGEPSSYEQYV. In nucleotides, the CDR3 is TGTGCCAACTGGGGGGAACCTAGCTCCTACGAGCAGTACGTC.

V gene TRBV7-2 combines with J gene TRBJ1-1; 8 nucleotides match TRBD1. This CDR3 is built from 16 residues. J gave up 0 bases and V 5 bases, and 8 bases lay outside the gene matches. Per the germline V gene, CDR1 is SGHTA and CDR2 is FQGNSA. The CDR3 loop is CASSHPRTGMNTEAFF. The CDR3 nucleotides are TGTGCCAGCAGCCACCCAAGGACAGGGATGAACACTGAAGCTTTCTTT.

This clone was counted between two and nine times. The J gene is TRBJ1-6, the V gene TRBV2; 8 positions match TRBD1. Germline V gene data show CDR1 as SNHLY and CDR2 as FYNNEI. J was trimmed by 8 bases and V by 1 base; bases with no gene match: 4. The CDR3 length is 15 residues. This chain's CDR3 is CASSEGGDRYSPLHF. The CDR3 coding sequence is TGTGCCAGCAGTGAAGGGGGGGACAGGTATTCACCCCTCCACTTT.

In its sample, this clone was seen a few times. The rearrangement uses TRBV20-1 and TRBJ2-1; perhaps TRBD1 as D (5 bases). The CDR3 has 11 amino acids. CDR1 DFQATT and CDR2 SNEGSKA come from the germline V gene (reference sequence). V was pared by 1 base and J by 10 bases, with 8 bases between. The chain's CDR3 is CSARVKGEQFF. CDR3 nucleotide sequence: TGCAGTGCTAGAGTTAAGGGGGAGCAGTTCTTC.

This chain connects TRBV13 to TRBJ1-2, with D perhaps TRBD1 (5 bases). V was cut by 7 bases and J by 5 bases, with 17 bases left in between. This CDR3 has 14 residues. The V gene's germline CDR1 is PRHDT and CDR2 FYEKMQ (reference sequence). Written as DNA, the CDR3 is TGTGCCAGCACCGTCGTGGGGGGTAGGTATGGCTACACCTTC. This encodes CASTVVGGRYGYTF.

The chain couples TRBV13 to TRBJ2-5, with D possibly being TRBD2 (5 bases). V lost 5 bases and J 3 bases, leaving 10 bases between the germline ends. The V gene's germline CDR1 is PRHDT and CDR2 FYEKMQ (reference sequence). This CDR3 is built from 13 residues. The CDR3 nucleotides are TGTGCCAGCAGCCTCCGGGAAGAAGAGACCCAGTACTTC. Protein: CASSLREEETQYF.

The chain uses TRBV5-5 and TRBJ1-2; 9 bases fit TRBD1. This CDR3 is built from 13 residues. V gave up 4 bases and J gave up 7 bases; unmatched junction bases: 5. The V gene's germline CDR1 is SGHKS and CDR2 YYEKEE (reference sequence). The CDR3 bases are TGTGCCAGCAGCCCCGGGACAGGGTCTGGCTACACCTTC. It encodes CASSPGTGSGYTF.

The CDR3 reads CASSRGGQNYEQYF. CDR3 coding DNA: TGTGCCAGCAGCCGGGGGGGACAGAACTACGAGCAGTACTTC. The rearrangement links TRBV5-6 to TRBJ2-7, with TRBD2 as a possible D gene (8 bases). Germline V gene sequence: CDR1 SGHDT, CDR2 YYEEEE. V lost 4 bases, J lost 3 bases, and 14 bases lay in between. CDR3 length: 14 residues.

The gene calls are TRBV5-1 and TRBJ2-1, with 13 bases fitting TRBD2. The J segment lost 5 bases and the V segment lost 4 bases, leaving 6 bases of the junction unmatched. The CDR3 is 16 amino acids. CDR1 is SGHRS and CDR2 is YFSETQ in the germline V gene. The CDR3 sequence: CASSGPGTSGDNEQFF. The CDR3 nucleotides are TGCGCCAGCAGCGGGCCCGGGACTAGCGGGGACAATGAGCAGTTCTTC.

The chain carries TRBV7-8 and TRBJ2-1; 10 nucleotides align to TRBD2. The V and J ends lost 4 bases and 9 bases, in that order; junction bases with no gene match: 6. Germline-derived CDR1 and CDR2 are SGHVS and FQNEAQ. The CDR3 runs to 14 residues. CDR3 residues: CASSYVAGGGEQFF. The CDR3 region has the DNA TGTGCCAGCAGCTATGTAGCGGGAGGTGGTGAGCAGTTCTTC.

V gene TRBV3-1 (or the pseudogene TRBV3-2) combines with J gene TRBJ1-1; unclear D gene. Per the germline V gene, CDR1 is LGHDT and CDR2 is YNNKEL (reference sequence). The CDR3 extends over 19 amino acids. Trimming took off 0 bases at V and 3 bases at J, with 23 bases between the two ends. The DNA for the CDR3 is TGTGCCAGCAGCCAAGATGTTTGCGGAGCCCAGACCCCGGACACTGAAGCTTTCTTT. Translating it yields CASSQDVCGAQTPDTEAFF.

The rearrangement joins TRBV6-5 to TRBJ1-2; D is unresolved. The CDR3 extends over 13 amino acids. Germline V gene sequence: CDR1 MNHEY, CDR2 SVGAGI. The V and J ends lost 0 bases and 8 bases respectively, with 10 bases between them. The CDR3 reads CASSYSAVWGYTF. DNA of the CDR3: TGTGCCAGCAGTTACTCGGCGGTTTGGGGCTACACCTTC.

This rearrangement joins TRBV5-1 to TRBJ2-1, with D possibly TRBD2 on 5 matching bases. CDR3 length: 15 residues. V was pared by 1 base and J by 4 bases, with 12 bases between. Germline V gene data show CDR1 as SGHRS and CDR2 as YFSETQ. CDR3 sequence (DNA): TGCGCCAGCAGCTTGAGGTCTAGCCAATACAATGAGCAGTTCTTC. It codes for CASSLRSSQYNEQFF.